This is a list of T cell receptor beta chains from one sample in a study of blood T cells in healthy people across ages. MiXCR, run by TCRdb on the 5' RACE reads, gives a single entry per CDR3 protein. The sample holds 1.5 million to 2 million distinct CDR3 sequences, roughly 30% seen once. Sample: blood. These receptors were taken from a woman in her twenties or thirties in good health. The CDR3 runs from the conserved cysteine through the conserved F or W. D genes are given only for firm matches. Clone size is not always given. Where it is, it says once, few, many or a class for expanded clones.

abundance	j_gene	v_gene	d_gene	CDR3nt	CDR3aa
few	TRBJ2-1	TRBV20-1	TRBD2	TGCAGTGCTAGAGTTCCCCCACTAGCGCACTACAATGAGCAGTTCTTC	CSARVPPLAHYNEQFF
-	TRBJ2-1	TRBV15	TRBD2	TGTGCCACCAGCAGAGAGGTACTAGCGGACCCGTCGGACAATGAGCAGTTCTTC	CATSREVLADPSDNEQFF
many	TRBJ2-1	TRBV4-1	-	TGCGCCAGCAGCCGCCCTGCCCGGACCTACAATGAGCAGTTCTTC	CASSRPARTYNEQFF
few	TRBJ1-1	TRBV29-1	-	TGCAGCGTTGAGGCTTGGGGGTCGGGCACTGAAGCTTTCTTT	CSVEAWGSGTEAFF
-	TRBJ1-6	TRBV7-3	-	TGTGCCAGCAGCTTCGGACAGCAAAATTCACCCCTCCACTTT	CASSFGQQNSPLHF
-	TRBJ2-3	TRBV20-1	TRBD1	TGCAGTGCCCCAAAGGGGGCAGGGGGCGCAGATACGCAGTATTTT	CSAPKGAGGADTQYF
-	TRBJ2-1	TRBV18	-	TGTGCCAGCTCACCACCGCTAAGGGGAGGCTACAATGAGCAGTTCTTC	CASSPPLRGGYNEQFF
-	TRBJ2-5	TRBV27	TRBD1	TGTGCCAGCAGCTCCGGGACAGACCGCCTGAACCAAGAGACCCAGTACTTC	CASSSGTDRLNQETQYF
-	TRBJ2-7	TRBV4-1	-	TGCGCCAGCAGCCAAATCGACAGGTCCTACGAGCAGTACTTC	CASSQIDRSYEQYF
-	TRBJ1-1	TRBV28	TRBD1	TGTGCCAGCAGCCCTTGGGGACAGGGGAGGACTGAAGCTTTCTTT	CASSPWGQGRTEAFF
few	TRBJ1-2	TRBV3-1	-	TGTGCCAGCAGCCAAGGGGCAGCCAGTAGTGGCTACACCTTC	CASSQGAASSGYTF
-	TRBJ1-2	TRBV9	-	TGTGCCAGCAGCGGGCAGCAGGTTTTTGGCTACACCTTC	CASSGQQVFGYTF
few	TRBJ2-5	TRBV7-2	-	TGTGCCAGCACCCTAACATCTACTGTAGGTCAAGAGACCCAGTACTTC	CASTLTSTVGQETQYF
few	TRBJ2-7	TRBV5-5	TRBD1	TGTGCCAGTAGCTACGGACAGGGGAACTACGAGCAGTACTTC	CASSYGQGNYEQYF
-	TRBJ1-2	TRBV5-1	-	TGCGCCAGCAGCCCGGGACTCTCAAACTATGGCTACACCTTC	CASSPGLSNYGYTF
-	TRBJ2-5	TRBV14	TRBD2	TGTGCCAGCAGCCAAGTTTCAGCGGGGGTGGAGACCCAGTACTTC	CASSQVSAGVETQYF
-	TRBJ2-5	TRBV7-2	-	TGTGCCAGCAGCCCCAATGGACAGCGAGAGACCCAGTACTTC	CASSPNGQRETQYF
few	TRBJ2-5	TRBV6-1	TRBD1	TGTGCCAGCAGTGACAGGGGGCGGCGAGAGACCCAGTACTTC	CASSDRGRRETQYF
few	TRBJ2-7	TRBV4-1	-	TGCGCCAGCAGCCAAGAGTTGCCCTACGAGCAGTACTTC	CASSQELPYEQYF
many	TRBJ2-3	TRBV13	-	TGTGCCAGCAGCTCAGGGGCGGGAAGCACAGATACGCAGTATTTT	CASSSGAGSTDTQYF
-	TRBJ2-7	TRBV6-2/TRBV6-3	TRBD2	TGTGCCAGCAGTTACCCCTCTCGACAGGGTAGCGGGAGGCCCATCTACGAGCAGTACTTC	CASSYPSRQGSGRPIYEQYF
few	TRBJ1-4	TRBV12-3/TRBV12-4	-	TGTGCCAGCAGTTCGGGGCACTTTAATGAAAAACTGTTTTTT	CASSSGHFNEKLFF
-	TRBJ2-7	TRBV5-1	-	TGCGCCAGCAGCGACTCAGGACAGAGCTACGAGCAGTACTTC	CASSDSGQSYEQYF
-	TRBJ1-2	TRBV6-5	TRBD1	TGTGCCAGCAGTTACCTTTTCAGGGGGGTCGGCTATGGCTACACCTTC	CASSYLFRGVGYGYTF
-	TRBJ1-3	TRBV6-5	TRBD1	TGTGCCAGCAGAAAATTCCGGCAGGGGGCTGGAAACACCATATATTTT	CASRKFRQGAGNTIYF
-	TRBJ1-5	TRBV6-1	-	TGTGCCAGCAGTGAACAGGGATCTGCTCAGCCCCAGCATTTT	CASSEQGSAQPQHF
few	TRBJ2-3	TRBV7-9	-	TGTGCCAGCAGCCAGGGACACGGGAACACAGATACGCAGTATTTT	CASSQGHGNTDTQYF
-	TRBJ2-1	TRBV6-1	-	TGTGCCAGCAGTGAAACGCTGGTTGGCAATGAGCAGTTCTTC	CASSETLVGNEQFF
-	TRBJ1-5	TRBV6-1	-	TGTGCCAGCAGGAATTCACAGGGAGGCAATCAGCCCCAGCATTTT	CASRNSQGGNQPQHF
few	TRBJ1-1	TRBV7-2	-	TGTGCCAGCAGCTCAACCTCTGGCACCAGCACTGAAGCTTTCTTT	CASSSTSGTSTEAFF
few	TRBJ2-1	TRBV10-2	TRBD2	TGCGCCAGCGGGACTAGCGGGGGGGGATACAGTGAGCAGTTCTTC	CASGTSGGGYSEQFF
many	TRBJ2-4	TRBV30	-	TGTGCCTGGAGTGTACCCGGGAGCTACAAAAACATTCAGTACTTC	CAWSVPGSYKNIQYF
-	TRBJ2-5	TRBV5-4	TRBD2	TGTGCCAGCAGCTTACCGGGACTAGCGGGCCTAGGAGGGGAGACCCAGTACTTC	CASSLPGLAGLGGETQYF
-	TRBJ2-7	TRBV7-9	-	TGTGCCAGCTCCTCTGGGGCAGGGATCTTCGAGCAGTACTTC	CASSSGAGIFEQYF
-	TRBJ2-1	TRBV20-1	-	TGCAGTGCTAGAGAGCCTTGGGGACGGGGTGGCAATGAGCAGTTCTTC	CSAREPWGRGGNEQFF
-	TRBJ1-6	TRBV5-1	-	TGCGCCAGCAGCTTGGACGTTTTGGGGACCACGAATTCACCCCTCCACTTT	CASSLDVLGTTNSPLHF
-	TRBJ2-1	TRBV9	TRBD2	TGTGCCAGCAGCGCAAGAAGCGGGGGTAATTTCAATGAGCAGTTCTTC	CASSARSGGNFNEQFF
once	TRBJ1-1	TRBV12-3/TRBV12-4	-	TGTGCCAGCAAGGAGGGTCAGGGAGAATCTGAAGCTTTCTTT	CASKEGQGESEAFF
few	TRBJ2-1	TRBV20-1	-	TGCAGTGCTAGAGACGTAGTTAGGGATGAGCAGTTCTTC	CSARDVVRDEQFF
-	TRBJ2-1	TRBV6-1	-	TGTGCCAGCAGTGAAGTAAGCAGGGGAGGGAATGAGCAGTTCTTC	CASSEVSRGGNEQFF
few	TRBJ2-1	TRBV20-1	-	TGCAGTGGAGGTTTAGTAGCGAACGTTTACAATGAGCAGTTCTTC	CSGGLVANVYNEQFF
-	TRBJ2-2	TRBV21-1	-	TGTGCCAGCAGCAAAGAGCTTACGGGAAGGGGGAACACCGGGGAGCTGTTTTTT	CASSKELTGRGNTGELFF
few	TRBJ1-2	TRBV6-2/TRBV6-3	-	TGTGCCAGCACCAATGCCCCAGTTAACTATGGCTACACCTTC	CASTNAPVNYGYTF
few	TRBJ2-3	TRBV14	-	TGTGCCAGCAGCCAAGCTATGACAGATACGCAGTATTTT	CASSQAMTDTQYF
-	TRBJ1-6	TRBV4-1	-	TGCGCCAGCAGCTCCCCGGGCCAGGTCGGATCACCCCTCCACTTT	CASSSPGQVGSPLHF
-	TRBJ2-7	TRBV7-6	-	TGTGCCAGCAGCACGCCACTGACCTACGAGCAGTACTTC	CASSTPLTYEQYF
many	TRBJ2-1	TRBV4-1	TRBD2	TGCGCCAGCAGCCAAGCGGTTTGGGAGGGACCTGAGCAGTTCTTC	CASSQAVWEGPEQFF
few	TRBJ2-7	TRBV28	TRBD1	TGTGCCAGCAGTCCCGTCGGGACAGGGATCTACGAGCAGTACTTC	CASSPVGTGIYEQYF
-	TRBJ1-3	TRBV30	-	TGTGCCTGGAGAGGCTCTGGAAACACCATATATTTT	CAWRGSGNTIYF
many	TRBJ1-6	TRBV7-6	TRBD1	TGTGCCAGCAGCTTGGGCAGGGGGGCATTGGCACCCCTCCACTTT	CASSLGRGALAPLHF
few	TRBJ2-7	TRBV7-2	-	TGTGCCAGCAGCTTACTCCGGCAAGTGCAGTACTTC	CASSLLRQVQYF
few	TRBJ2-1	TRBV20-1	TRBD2	TGCAGGGAGGCGGGAGGTAAAAATGAGCAGTTCTTC	CREAGGKNEQFF
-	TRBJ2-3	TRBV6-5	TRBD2	TGTGCCAGCAGTCCTTTTCTAGCGGCCGGGGCAGATACGCAGTATTTT	CASSPFLAAGADTQYF